Sequencing of this T cell receptor beta chain was carried out in a study of OX40 agonist ivuxolimab in advanced cancers. The CDR3 is made up of 13 amino acids. V lost 7 bases to trimming and J lost 1 base, with 10 bases between them. CDR1 is MNHNY and CDR2 is SVGAGI in the germline V gene (reference sequence). A single count supports this clone. What it binds is not known. The assay was immunoSEQ multiplex PCR, and TCRdb's table has in-frame clones only and misses some. The repertoire holds over 30,000 clones, with more than 75% as singletons. General study findings and limits: Dosing at 0.1 to 3.0 mg/kg was accompanied by clonal expansion of CD4+ and CD8+ blood T cells by week 6.

The gene calls are TRBV6-6 and TRBJ1-1; possibly TRBD1 for D (6 bases). The sequencing here drew on CD4+ or CD8+ T cells sorted from blood, taken in a trial of the OX40 agonist ivuxolimab. The TCR originated in an adult with an advanced solid tumor such as melanoma, head and neck, liver or kidney cancer. This chain's CDR3 is CASKPGENTEAFF. The CDR3 DNA reads TGTGCCAGCAAACCAGGGGAGAACACTGAAGCTTTCTTT.